This TCR beta chain was recovered during a study of blood T cell repertoires in COVID-19. Study-wide background: Italy, Spain and the United States were the sources of the convalescent and acute COVID-19 samples. Sources were T cells, B-cell-depleted T cells, or PBMCs; the material itself was cDNA or gDNA.

Germline CDR1 MDHEN, CDR2 SYDVKM. Unmatched junction bases numbered 7, after V lost 8 bases and J lost 2 bases. This CDR3 is built from 15 residues. How the authors handled the data: Reference gene primers were amplified, and this amplification served to estimate nucleated cell counts. Assay: immunoSEQ multiplex PCR; the TCRdb copy retains only in-frame clones and omits some. The V and J calls and clone size were taken over from that table, and D and trimming were inferred from the DNA. The sample has under 130,000 clones; approximately 84% are singletons. What was sequenced was peripheral blood. The receptor was isolated from a human donor in a cohort sampled during active COVID-19. The chain carries TRBV28 and TRBJ1-3; 9 bases match TRBD1. Here the CDR3 DNA reads TGTGCCAGCCAGGGGGACAGGGTGGCTGGAAACACCATATATTTT. Residues: CASQGDRVAGNTIYF.